This T cell receptor beta chain was found in a study of T cells in Graves' hyperthyroidism and ophthalmopathy. Study results and caveats: Onset of ophthalmopathy came a median 6.5 months after the model predicted it. From stable hyperthyroidism, ophthalmopathy was separated by a 13 V-J model. Most thyroid clonotypes expanded above 0.001 were also detected in blood.

Diagnoses rested on clinical symptoms, serum thyroxine and TRAb, thyroid ultrasound and orbital computed tomography. The germline gives CDR1 SQVTM, CDR2 ANQGSEA. The CDR3 has 17 residues. With V trimmed by 0 bases and J by 5 bases, 13 bases remained unmatched. It was RNA transcripts that yielded the amplified TCR beta CDR3 regions. Primed by the HTBI set, a first-round RT-PCR was run on the TCR CDR3. TCRdb used MiXCR to reprocess the multiplex PCR reads, holding one entry per CDR3 protein. The table includes over 650,000 distinct CDR3 sequences, 45% detected once. This clonotype has ten or more counts. What it recognizes is unknown.

The specimen sequenced was peripheral blood or thyroid tissue (not recorded which). The chain combines TRBV29-1 with TRBJ1-2, with TRBD1 identical over 9 bases. The sequence came from an adult man with Graves' disease, either hyperthyroidism or ophthalmopathy (not recorded which). This chain's CDR3 is CSVEESLRGQGPYGYTF. DNA for the CDR3: TGCAGCGTTGAAGAATCCCTGCGGGGACAGGGCCCTTATGGCTACACCTTC. Drawing the rest from reference TRBV29-1 and TRBJ1-2, the complete variable domain is SAVISQKPSRDICQRGTSLTIQCQVDSQVTMMFWYRQQPGQSLTLIATANQGSEATYESGFVIDKFPISRPNLTFSTLTVSNMSPEDSSIYLCSVEESLRGQGPYGYTFGSGTRLTVV.